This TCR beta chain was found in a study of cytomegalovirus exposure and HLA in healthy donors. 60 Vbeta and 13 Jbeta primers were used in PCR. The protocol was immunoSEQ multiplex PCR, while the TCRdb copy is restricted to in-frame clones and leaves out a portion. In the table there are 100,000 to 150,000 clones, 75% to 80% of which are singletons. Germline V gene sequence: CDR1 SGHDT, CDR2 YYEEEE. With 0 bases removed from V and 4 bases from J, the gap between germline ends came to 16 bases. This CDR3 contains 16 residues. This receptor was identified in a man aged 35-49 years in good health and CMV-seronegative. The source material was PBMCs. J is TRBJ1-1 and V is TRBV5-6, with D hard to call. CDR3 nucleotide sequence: TGTGCCAGCAGCTTGGTGACTCCCTCCCGTAGCACTGAAGCTTTCTTT. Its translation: CASSLVTPSRSTEAFF.